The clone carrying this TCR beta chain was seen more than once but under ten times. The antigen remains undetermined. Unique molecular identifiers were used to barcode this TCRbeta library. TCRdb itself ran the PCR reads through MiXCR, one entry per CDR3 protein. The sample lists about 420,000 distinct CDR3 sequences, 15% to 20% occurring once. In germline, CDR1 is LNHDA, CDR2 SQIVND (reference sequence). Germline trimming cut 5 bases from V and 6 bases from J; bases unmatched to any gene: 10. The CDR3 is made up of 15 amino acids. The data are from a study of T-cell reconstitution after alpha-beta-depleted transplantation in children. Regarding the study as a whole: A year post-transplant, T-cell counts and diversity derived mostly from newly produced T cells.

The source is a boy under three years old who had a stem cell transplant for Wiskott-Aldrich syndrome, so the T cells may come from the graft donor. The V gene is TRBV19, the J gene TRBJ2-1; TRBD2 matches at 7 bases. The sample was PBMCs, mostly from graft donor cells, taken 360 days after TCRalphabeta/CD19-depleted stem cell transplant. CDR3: CASSGWASGVNEQFF. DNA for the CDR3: TGTGCCAGTAGTGGGTGGGCTAGCGGCGTCAATGAGCAGTTCTTC.